This T cell receptor beta chain was recovered during a study of T-cell memory formation after mild COVID-19. MiXCR was run by TCRdb on the 5' RACE reads, yielding one entry per CDR3 protein. This sample yields about 400,000 distinct CDR3 sequences, of which 20% to 25% are seen a single time; around 8.7% belongs to the top ten. This clonotype was counted a few times. The CDR3 is 13 residues long. V was shortened by 3 bases and J by 5 bases, with 10 bases between the two germline ends. Germline V gives CDR1 SEHNR, CDR2 FQNEAQ (reference sequence). Sequences were obtained from PBMCs or a T cell subset sorted from them (not recorded which). The chain joins TRBV7-9 to TRBJ2-5; D remains unclear. This clonotype was obtained from an adult woman who had mild COVID-19 (a few samples of this study predate the infection). Cell type and time point are not known. CDR3 sequence: CASSFRSAETQYF. The CDR3 DNA is TGTGCCAGCAGCTTCCGATCGGCGGAGACCCAGTACTTC.